The 9 T cell receptor beta chains below were found in one sample sequenced in a study of OX40 agonist ivuxolimab in advanced cancers. The assay was immunoSEQ multiplex PCR, and TCRdb's table has in-frame clones only and misses some. Of more than 40,000 clones listed, approximately 80% are singletons. The specimen was CD4+ or CD8+ T cells sorted from blood, collected in a trial of the OX40 agonist ivuxolimab. The receptors come from an adult with an advanced solid tumor such as melanoma, head and neck, liver or kidney cancer.

The chain has TRBV5-1 and TRBJ1-2; the D gene is possibly TRBD1 (5 bases). The CDR3 contains 14 residues. V was pared by 4 bases and J by 4 bases, with 14 bases between. CDR1 is SGHRS, CDR2 YFSETQ, per germline. CDR3 residues: CASSPEGALYGYTF. The CDR3 DNA reads TGCGCCAGCAGCCCTGAAGGGGCTCTCTATGGCTACACCTTC.

The chain employs TRBV27 and TRBJ1-1; D call uncertain. Germline V lookup: CDR1 MNHEY, CDR2 SMNVEV (reference sequence). V was shortened by 7 bases and J by 4 bases, with 16 bases between the two germline ends. The CDR3 length is 14 residues. CDR3 residues: CASTPTGWGTEAFF. Written as DNA, the CDR3 is TGTGCCAGCACCCCGACGGGATGGGGCACTGAAGCTTTCTTT.

The chain joins TRBV2 to TRBJ2-7; a possible D gene is TRBD2 (5 bases). The germline V gene has CDR1 SNHLY and CDR2 FYNNEI. The length of the CDR3 is 13 residues. V lost 4 bases to trimming and J lost 2 bases, with 9 bases between them. The CDR3 is CASSGLTTYEQYF. The CDR3 DNA follows: TGTGCCAGCAGTGGCTTGACTACCTACGAGCAGTACTTC.

This chain links TRBV5-6 with TRBJ1-5; 8 nucleotides agree with TRBD1. The V segment lost 4 bases and the J segment 5 bases; nucleotides outside the gene matches: 5. This CDR3 is built from 14 residues. CDR1 is SGHDT and CDR2 is YYEEEE in the germline V gene. The CDR3 coding sequence is TGTGCCAGCAGCCGGACAGGGTCGCATCAGCCCCAGCATTTT. Encoded protein: CASSRTGSHQPQHF.

This chain connects TRBV2 to TRBJ1-1, with a tentative D call TRBD1 (5 bases). There are 12 residues in the CDR3. The germline V gene encodes CDR1 SNHLY and CDR2 FYNNEI. The V end lost 6 bases, the J end lost 11 bases, and 16 bases lay between the germline ends. Here the CDR3 reads CASSPGHLGAFF. The DNA of the CDR3 is TGTGCCAGCAGCCCAGGACATCTAGGGGCTTTCTTT.

The rearrangement uses TRBV18 and TRBJ2-7, with D tentatively TRBD1 (5 bases). The ends were cut back, 2 bases at V and 2 bases at J, with 10 bases in the middle. Germline assignment: CDR1 KGHSH and CDR2 LQKENI. The CDR3 spans 14 residues. This CDR3 is CASSPFRGTYEQYF. CDR3 bases: TGTGCCAGCTCACCATTTAGGGGTACCTACGAGCAGTACTTC. Using reference TRBV18 and TRBJ2-7 for the parts outside the CDR3, the full variable domain is NAGVMQNPRHLVRRRGQEARLRCSPMKGHSHVYWYRQLPEEGLKFMVYLQKENIIDESGMPKERFSAEFPKEGPSILRIQQVVRGDSAAYFCASSPFRGTYEQYFGPGTRLTVT.

This clone came up a few times. This rearrangement joins TRBV28 to TRBJ2-5, with a possible D match to TRBD2 (6 bases). The V end lost 10 bases, the J end lost 2 bases, and 11 bases lay between the germline ends. This CDR3 is 12 amino acids long. CDR1 is MDHEN, CDR2 SYDVKM, per germline. Here the CDR3 DNA reads TGTGCCACCCATAGCGGACAAGAGACCCAGTACTTC. It codes for CATHSGQETQYF.

V is TRBV7-2 and J is TRBJ1-1, with D possibly being TRBD1 (6 bases). The CDR3 has 15 residues. The V gene's germline CDR1 is SGHTA and CDR2 FQGNSA. Trimming shortened V by 7 bases and J by 0 bases, and 15 bases separated the two germline ends. The CDR3 DNA follows: TGTGCCAGCAACCCCTCGGGGGGCATGAACACTGAAGCTTTCTTT. This gives the protein CASNPSGGMNTEAFF.

The chain recombines TRBV19 with TRBJ2-6; D gene uncertain. V gave up 2 bases and J gave up 12 bases, with 11 bases separating them. Germline V gene lookup returns CDR1 LNHDA and CDR2 SQIVND (reference sequence). The CDR3 has 13 amino acids. The CDR3 sequence: CASSITEKTVLTF. The CDR3 DNA reads as TGTGCCAGTAGTATAACAGAAAAAACCGTCCTGACTTTC.